Here is one T cell receptor (beta chain) with its context. The CDR3 has 13 residues. CDR1 and CDR2 (germline): GTSNPN, SVGIG (reference sequence). Trimming shortened V by 2 bases and J by 0 bases, and 7 bases separated the two germline ends. This specimen comes from a study of control samples from healthy donors and cancer patients. Assay: immunoSEQ multiplex PCR; the TCRdb copy retains only in-frame clones and omits some. The data contain approximately 87,000 clones, 93% of them singletons. The sequenced sample was PBMCs. The sequence was collected from a woman in her forties with lung cancer. The chain employs TRBV30 and TRBJ1-2; the D is unclear. CDR3 DNA sequence: TGTGCCTGGAGTACTGAGGCTAACTATGGCTACACCTTC. It encodes CAWSTEANYGYTF.